A selection of T cell receptor beta chains follows, all from one sample in a study of blood T cell repertoires in COVID-19. The repertoire was sequenced with immunoSEQ multiplex PCR; TCRdb's copy has only in-frame clones and lacks some. Among around 200,000 clones listed, 86% were seen once. The material sequenced was PBMCs or T cells enriched from blood (not recorded which). Every receptor here comes from a woman under 40 who had been exposed to COVID-19. CDR3s include the opening cysteine and the closing phenylalanine or tryptophan. The D gene is left open where the match is weak. Size is stated for part of the rows, as once, few or many counts, or as a class when the clone is expanded.

clone size	V gene	J gene	D gene	CDR3 DNA	CDR3 protein
-	TRBV7-9	TRBJ2-7	-	TGTGCCAGCAGCTTAACCGCAGGGATGAGCTCCTACGAGCAGTACTTC	CASSLTAGMSSYEQYF
-	TRBV19	TRBJ2-1	-	TGTGCCAGTAGTACCCGGGACTCGCCTTTGTACAATGAGCAGTTCTTC	CASSTRDSPLYNEQFF
-	TRBV11-2	TRBJ2-2	-	TGTGCCAGCAGCCACGGGGTCCTAATCACCGGGGAGCTGTTTTTT	CASSHGVLITGELFF
-	TRBV9	TRBJ2-7	-	TGTGCCAGCAGCGTAGGGGAGGGGGGCTCCTACGAGCAGTACTTC	CASSVGEGGSYEQYF
-	TRBV4-1	TRBJ2-7	TRBD2	TGCGCCAGCAGCCAAGAACGAGGGGGACTAGCGGGGTCCTACGAGCAGTACTTC	CASSQERGGLAGSYEQYF
-	TRBV5-5	TRBJ1-3	-	TGTGCCAGCAGCTTGGGGGGCAGCCTCTCTGGAAACACCATATATTTT	CASSLGGSLSGNTIYF
-	TRBV18	TRBJ1-3	TRBD1	TGTGCCAGCTCACCGACAGGGGAAGGAAACACCATATATTTT	CASSPTGEGNTIYF
-	TRBV10-3	TRBJ1-5	-	TGTGCCATCAGTGACAGTGGAGGTGATGAACAGCCCCAGCATTTT	CAISDSGGDEQPQHF
-	TRBV19	TRBJ2-2	-	TGTGCCAGTAGTATGAGGTCGTTTTCTCGGGCCGGGGAGCTGTTTTTT	CASSMRSFSRAGELFF
-	TRBV19	TRBJ1-3	-	TGTGCCAGTAGCCGTTCCGGAAACACCATATATTTT	CASSRSGNTIYF
-	TRBV6-5	TRBJ2-1	-	TGTGCCAGCAGTTACTCGAAACGCCAGGGTACCAATGAGCAGTTCTTC	CASSYSKRQGTNEQFF
-	TRBV10-3	TRBJ1-2	-	TGTGCCATCAGTGTAGGGGAAGGAGATGGCTACACCTTC	CAISVGEGDGYTF
-	TRBV11-2	TRBJ1-2	-	TGTGCCAGCAGCTTATCCGACAGGAGCGGCTACACCTTC	CASSLSDRSGYTF
once	TRBV12-5	TRBJ1-2	TRBD1	TGTGCTAGTGGTTTGGTCCAGACAGGGGCGAACTATGGCTACACCTTC	CASGLVQTGANYGYTF
-	TRBV10-1	TRBJ2-2	-	TGCGCCAGCAGCCGGGAGAACACCGGGGAGCTGTTTTTT	CASSRENTGELFF
-	TRBV9	TRBJ1-3	-	TGTGCCAGCAGCGTAACTATGGAGGGTCAACTAAACACCATATATTTT	CASSVTMEGQLNTIYF